This T cell receptor (beta chain) derives from a study of cytomegalovirus exposure and HLA in healthy donors. The study, taken as a whole, reports: Among TCR beta chains, those listed as cytomegalovirus-associated numbered some 170. After further analysis at a later stage, 17,000 or so TCR beta sequences were associated with HLA alleles at 0.05 false discovery rate.

Trimming took 2 bases from V and 4 from J; bases not matched to a gene: 6. Germline V CDR1 and CDR2: SGHAT, FQNNGV. This CDR3 contains 15 residues. Of note for this clone: Its antigen is still unknown.

The study ran its PCR with 60 Vbeta and 13 Jbeta primers. Assay used: immunoSEQ multiplex PCR; TCRdb lists only in-frame clones, some missing. The sample has about 100,000 clones, and its top ten clones hold about 6%. This TCR was sampled from a girl under 18 in good health and CMV-seropositive. The gene calls are TRBV11-2 and TRBJ2-5; 8 bases fit TRBD2. Input material: PBMCs. The chain's CDR3 is CASSLLRGLAETQYF. CDR3 DNA sequence: TGTGCCAGCAGCTTACTCCGCGGACTAGCAGAGACCCAGTACTTC. The full variable domain, its missing parts supplied by reference TRBV11-2 and TRBJ2-5, is EAGVAQSPRYKIIEKRQSVAFWCNPISGHATLYWYQQILGQGPKLLIQFQNNGVVDDSQLPKDRFSAERLKGVDSTLKIQPAKLEDSAVYLCASSLLRGLAETQYFGPGTRLLVL.